This record looks at one TCR beta chain sequence and its context. No antigen is known for it. Base quality data are lacking; no much larger clone is found one base away. Receptor libraries were prepared by the immunoSEQ multiplex PCR assay. For most patients, high-throughput TCR-beta CDR3 sequencing of genomic DNA was performed by Adaptive Biotechnologies. The authors' pipeline ran thus. TCR sequencing data for 15 to 20 patients were retrieved from Adaptive's ImmunoSEQ software; three other patients were processed with MiXCR and VDJtools. CDR3 nucleotide sequences shared between donor and recipient were removed because the origin of such sequences could not be assigned. To count as alloreactive, a clone needed at least 2-fold expansion over unstimulated cells and a minimum CFSE-low frequency of 0.002% (template counts) or 0.001% (read counts). Mappable clones were those detected in sequenced pre-transplant spleen, lymph node, or MLR CFSE-low populations of the donor or recipient. The cumulative frequency of alloreactive clones was calculated as a percentage of all sequences, weighted by copy number. This immuneACCESS table, as held by TCRdb, lists in-frame sequences with V and J called but not all clones. Of the missing ones, under half trace to an unresolved V gene in checked studies; the others have no known cause. V and J calls plus clone size are reproduced from that table; the DNA served to infer D and trimming. Within this sample are some 31,000 clones, with about 92% of them counted one time only. Clones ranked in the top ten supply over 0.7% of the sample.

The data were taken from a study of graft-versus-host responses after intestinal transplantation (dated by TCRdb to the early 2020s). Broadly, across the study: The transplants that recipients got were multivisceral, liver-intestinal, or isolated intestinal. Every recipient was given anti-thymocyte globulin induction, followed by approximately 3 years of maintenance tacrolimus and steroids. After intestinal transplantation, graft-versus-host and host-versus-graft alloreactive T cell clones were followed in the graft, circulation and bone marrow using bulk TCR-beta CDR3 sequencing. Alloreactive clones were identified by sequencing pre-transplant mixed lymphocyte reaction products and comparing these products with unstimulated pre-transplant donor and recipient T cells. Of the 20 to 25 intestinal transplant recipients enrolled in the cohort, one of whom was a retransplant, 3 patients without pretransplant specimens were excluded. Donor T cell macrochimerism was defined as a peak of at least 4% donor T cells among recipient peripheral blood mononuclear cells. Rather than going through the commercial service, samples from a few later patients were sequenced in-house on an Illumina MiSeq and processed with MiXCR. Results the study describes overall, beyond this receptor: Conclusions were limited by the relatively low number and heterogeneity of intestinal transplant patients. GvH clones were detected in recipient bone marrow, and some of these GvH clones were observed earlier in ileal mucosa or blood, consistent with an intestinal mucosal origin. High GvH to HvG T cell clonal ratios were observed in the allografts of patients with donor T cell macrochimerism. Early after transplant, peak levels of circulating GvH clones were found to be associated with declines in HvG clones.

CDR1 and CDR2, per the germline V gene, are KGHSH and LQKENI. The CDR3, from cysteine to phenylalanine, totals 14 residues. Solely the CDR3 DNA is kept, with 42 bases framed from the first base. V loses 1 base, J loses 3 bases, and the germline ends lie 7 bases apart. Blood samples were collected up to 4 times in the first month after transplant and then at least monthly when available. Here the chain combines TRBV18 and TRBJ1-5; no D gene can be assigned with confidence. The material sequenced was PBMCs, taken 66 days after intestinal transplant. This clonotype was sampled from a human patient who received an intestinal transplant, so some T cells may come from the graft donor. In nucleotide form, the sequence is TGTGCCAGCTCACCACGGGATCCCAATCAGCCCCAGCATTTT. This yields the protein CASSPRDPNQPQHF.